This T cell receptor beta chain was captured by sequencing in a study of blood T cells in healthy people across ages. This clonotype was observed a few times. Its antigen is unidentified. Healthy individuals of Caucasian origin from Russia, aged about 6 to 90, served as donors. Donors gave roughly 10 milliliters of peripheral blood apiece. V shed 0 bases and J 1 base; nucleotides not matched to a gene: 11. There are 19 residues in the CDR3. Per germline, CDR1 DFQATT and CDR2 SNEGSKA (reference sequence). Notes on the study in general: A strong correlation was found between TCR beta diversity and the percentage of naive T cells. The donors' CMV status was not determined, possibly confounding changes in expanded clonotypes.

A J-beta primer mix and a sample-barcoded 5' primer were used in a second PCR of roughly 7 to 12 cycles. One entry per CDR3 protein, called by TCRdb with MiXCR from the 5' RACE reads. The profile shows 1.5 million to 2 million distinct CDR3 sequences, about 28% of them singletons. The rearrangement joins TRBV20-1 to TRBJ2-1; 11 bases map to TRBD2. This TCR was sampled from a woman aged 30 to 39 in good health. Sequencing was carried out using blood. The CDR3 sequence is CSARDSARTSGRSYNEQFF. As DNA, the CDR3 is TGCAGTGCTAGAGATTCTGCCCGGACTAGCGGGCGATCCTACAATGAGCAGTTCTTC.